These 2 T cell receptor beta chains were sequenced from one sample in a study of PD-1 blockade in classical Hodgkin lymphoma. Data came from immunoSEQ multiplex PCR; TCRdb stores just in-frame clones and leaves some out. This table has approximately 98,000 clones, about 89% appearing once. Each of the patients experienced relapse following autologous stem cell transplantation, and their brentuximab vedotin exposure differed. The material sequenced was peripheral blood mononuclear cells (PBMCs), taken before the second cycle of nivolumab. These receptors were collected from a human donor with classical Hodgkin lymphoma.

This chain connects TRBV9 to TRBJ2-3, with 9 bases identical to TRBD1. Germline trimming cut 1 base from V and 3 bases from J; bases unmatched to any gene: 3. CDR3 size: 15 residues. Germline V lookup: CDR1 SGDLS, CDR2 YYNGEE. The chain's CDR3 is CASSVRDRVTDTQYF. The CDR3 DNA follows: TGTGCCAGCAGCGTAAGGGACAGGGTTACAGATACGCAGTATTTT.

The CDR3 reads CASSLAGTDYNEQFF. The DNA of the CDR3 is TGTGCCAGTAGTTTGGCCGGGACAGATTACAATGAGCAGTTCTTC. This chain connects TRBV19 to TRBJ2-1; 7 bases fit TRBD1. The germline V gene has CDR1 LNHDA and CDR2 SQIVND (reference sequence). V lost 5 bases and J lost 4; bases outside the gene matches: 8. There are 15 residues in the CDR3. Filled out from reference TRBV19 and TRBJ2-1, the complete variable domain reads DGGITQSPKYLFRKEGQNVTLSCEQNLNHDAMYWYRQDPGQGLRLIYYSQIVNDFQKGDIAEGYSVSREKKESFPLTVTSAQKNPTAFYLCASSLAGTDYNEQFFGPGTRLTVL.